This T cell receptor (beta chain) is drawn from a study of identical twins. The CDR3 has 12 amino acids. The germline gives CDR1 SEHNR, CDR2 FQNEAQ (reference sequence). V was clipped by 8 bases and J by 10 bases, with 12 bases between them. The sample holds many counts of this clonotype. TCRdb analysed the 5' RACE reads with MiXCR anew, one entry per CDR3 protein. The repertoire includes approximately 690,000 distinct CDR3 sequences, less than 7% of them detected once, and around 1.7% sits in the top ten. The sequenced sample consisted of naive T cells sorted from blood. This chain joins TRBV7-9 and TRBJ1-6, with D perhaps TRBD1 (5 bases). The TCR was taken from a man aged 18 to 29 in good health. The CDR3 sequence is CASDGRGSPLHF. The CDR3 region has the DNA TGTGCCAGCGACGGGAGGGGATCACCCCTCCACTTT.